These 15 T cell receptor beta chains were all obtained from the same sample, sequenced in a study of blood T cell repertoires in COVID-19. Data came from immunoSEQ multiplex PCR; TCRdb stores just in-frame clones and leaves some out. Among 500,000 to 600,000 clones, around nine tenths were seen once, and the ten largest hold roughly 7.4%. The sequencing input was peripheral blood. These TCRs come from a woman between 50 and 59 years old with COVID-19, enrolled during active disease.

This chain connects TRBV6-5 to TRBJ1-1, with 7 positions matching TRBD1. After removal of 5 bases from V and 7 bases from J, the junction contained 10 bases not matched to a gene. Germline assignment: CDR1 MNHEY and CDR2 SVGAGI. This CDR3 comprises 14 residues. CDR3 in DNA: TGTGCCAGCAGTCCACGGGACAGTTACGTTGAAGCTTTCTTT. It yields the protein CASSPRDSYVEAFF.

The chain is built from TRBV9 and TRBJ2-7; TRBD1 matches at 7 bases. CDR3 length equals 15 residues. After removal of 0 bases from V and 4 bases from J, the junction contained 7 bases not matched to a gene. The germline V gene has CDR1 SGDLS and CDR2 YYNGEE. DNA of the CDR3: TGTGCCAGCAGCGTAGCAGGGGACAGCTATTACGAGCAGTACTTC. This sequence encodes CASSVAGDSYYEQYF. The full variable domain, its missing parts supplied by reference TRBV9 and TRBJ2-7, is DSGVTQTPKHLITATGQRVTLRCSPRSGDLSVYWYQQSLDQGLQFLIQYYNGEERAKGNILERFSAQQFPDLHSELNLSSLELGDSALYFCASSVAGDSYYEQYFGPGTRLTVT.

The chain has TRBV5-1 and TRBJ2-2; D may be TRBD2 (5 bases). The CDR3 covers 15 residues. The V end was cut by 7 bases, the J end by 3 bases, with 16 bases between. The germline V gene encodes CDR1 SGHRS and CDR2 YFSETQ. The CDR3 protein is CASFRDLRDTGELFF. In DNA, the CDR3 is TGCGCCAGCTTTCGGGATTTAAGGGACACCGGGGAGCTGTTTTTT.

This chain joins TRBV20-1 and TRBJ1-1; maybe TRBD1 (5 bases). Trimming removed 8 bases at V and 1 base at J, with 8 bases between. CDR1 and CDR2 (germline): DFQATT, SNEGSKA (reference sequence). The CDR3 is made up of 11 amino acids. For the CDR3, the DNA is TGCAGTACAGACAGGAACACTGAAGCTTTCTTT. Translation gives CSTDRNTEAFF.

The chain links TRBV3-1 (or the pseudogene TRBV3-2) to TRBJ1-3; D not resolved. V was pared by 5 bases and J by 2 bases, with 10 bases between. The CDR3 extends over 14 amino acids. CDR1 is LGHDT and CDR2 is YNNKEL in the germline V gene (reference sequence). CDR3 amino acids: CASSFGYTGNTIYF. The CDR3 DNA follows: TGTGCCAGCAGCTTCGGGTACACTGGAAACACCATATATTTT.

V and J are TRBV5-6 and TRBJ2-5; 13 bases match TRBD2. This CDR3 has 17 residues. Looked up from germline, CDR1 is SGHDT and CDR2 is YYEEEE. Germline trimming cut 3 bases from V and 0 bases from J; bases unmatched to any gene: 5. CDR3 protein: CASSSGLAGYYQETQYF. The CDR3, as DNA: TGTGCCAGCAGCTCGGGACTAGCGGGGTACTACCAAGAGACCCAGTACTTC.

The CDR3 coding sequence is TGTGCCAGCAGCTTAGGAGGACAGAATCAGCCCCAGCATTTT. It translates to CASSLGGQNQPQHF. The chain joins TRBV7-9 to TRBJ1-5; TRBD1 is a possible D gene (6 bases). The CDR3 has 14 amino acids. V gave up 1 base and J gave up 4 bases, with 8 bases separating them. Per germline, CDR1 SEHNR and CDR2 FQNEAQ (reference sequence).

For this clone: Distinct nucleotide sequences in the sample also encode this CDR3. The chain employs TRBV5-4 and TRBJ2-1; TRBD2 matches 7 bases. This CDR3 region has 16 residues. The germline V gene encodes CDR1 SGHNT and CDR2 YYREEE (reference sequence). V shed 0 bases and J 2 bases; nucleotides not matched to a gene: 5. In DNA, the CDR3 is TGTGCCAGCAGCTTGGGGGGCGGGGGAACCTACAATGAGCAGTTCTTC. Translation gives CASSLGGGGTYNEQFF.

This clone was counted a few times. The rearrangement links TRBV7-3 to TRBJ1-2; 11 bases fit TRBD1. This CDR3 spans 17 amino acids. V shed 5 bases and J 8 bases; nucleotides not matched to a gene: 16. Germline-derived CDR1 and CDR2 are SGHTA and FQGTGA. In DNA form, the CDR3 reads TGTGCCAGCAGCGAGCATTGGACCCGGGACAGGGGGAGAGGCTACACCTTC. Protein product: CASSEHWTRDRGRGYTF.

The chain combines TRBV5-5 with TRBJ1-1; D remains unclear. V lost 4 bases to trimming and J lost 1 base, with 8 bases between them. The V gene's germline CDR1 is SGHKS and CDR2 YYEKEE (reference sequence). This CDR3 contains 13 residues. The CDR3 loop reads CASSAHTNTEAFF. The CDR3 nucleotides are TGTGCCAGCAGCGCGCATACGAACACTGAAGCTTTCTTT.

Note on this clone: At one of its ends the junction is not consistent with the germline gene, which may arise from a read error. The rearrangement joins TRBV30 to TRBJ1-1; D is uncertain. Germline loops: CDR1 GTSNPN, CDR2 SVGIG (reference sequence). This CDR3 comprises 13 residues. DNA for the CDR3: TGTGCCTGGAGTCCCGGGATGAACGCTGAAGCTTTCTTT. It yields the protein CAWSPGMNAEAFF.

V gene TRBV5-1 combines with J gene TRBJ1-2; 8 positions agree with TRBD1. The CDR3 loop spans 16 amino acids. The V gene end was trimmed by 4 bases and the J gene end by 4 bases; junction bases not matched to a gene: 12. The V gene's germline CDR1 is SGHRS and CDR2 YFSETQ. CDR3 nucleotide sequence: TGCGCCAGCAGCCCCGTCCCGGGACAGGTTGGCTATGGCTACACCTTC. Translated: CASSPVPGQVGYGYTF.

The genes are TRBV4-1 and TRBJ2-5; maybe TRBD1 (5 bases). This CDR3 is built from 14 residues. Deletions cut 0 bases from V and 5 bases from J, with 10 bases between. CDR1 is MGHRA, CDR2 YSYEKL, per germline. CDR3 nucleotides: TGCGCCAGCAGCCAAGAACGCCACAGGGAGACCCAGTACTTC. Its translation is CASSQERHRETQYF.

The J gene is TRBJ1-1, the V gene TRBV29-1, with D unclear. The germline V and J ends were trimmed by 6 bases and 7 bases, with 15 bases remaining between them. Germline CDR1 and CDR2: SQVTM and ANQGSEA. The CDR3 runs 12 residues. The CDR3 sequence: CSVPPLTGEAFF. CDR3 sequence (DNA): TGCAGCGTCCCACCGCTGACGGGTGAAGCTTTCTTT.

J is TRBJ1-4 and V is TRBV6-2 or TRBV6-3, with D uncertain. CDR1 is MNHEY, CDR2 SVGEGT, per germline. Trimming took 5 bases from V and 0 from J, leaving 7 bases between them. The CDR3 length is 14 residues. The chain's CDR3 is CASSAGATNEKLFF. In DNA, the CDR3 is TGTGCCAGCAGTGCGGGCGCAACTAATGAAAAACTGTTTTTT.